Listed below are T cell receptor beta chains from one sample, sequenced in a study of shared clonotypes between healthy human individuals. Sequenced by immunoSEQ multiplex PCR; TCRdb stores in-frame clones only, minus some. This table holds roughly 1,000,000 clones, about 84% found once. The specimen was memory CD4+ T cells from PBMCs. These receptors were collected from a man younger than 35 in good health. Some clones in this sample may be carry-over from other donors' samples. Both conserved end residues are part of each CDR3. The order of the fields is V gene, J gene, D gene, clone size, CDR3 DNA, CDR3 protein. A D gene is named only where the DNA matches it firmly. Some rows have no size entry. The others give once, few or many, or a class for an expanded clone.

v_call: TRBV5-1; j_call: TRBJ1-2; d_call: -; clone_size: -; cdr3_nt: TGCGCCAGCAGCTTGGCGCGGGGTGCGGACTATGGCTACACCTTC; cdr3_aa: CASSLARGADYGYTF
v_call: TRBV7-2; j_call: TRBJ2-7; d_call: TRBD1; clone_size: many; cdr3_nt: TGTGCCAGCAGCCAACTACAGGGGGCAGGCTACGAGCAGTACTTC; cdr3_aa: CASSQLQGAGYEQYF
v_call: TRBV11-3; j_call: TRBJ1-1; d_call: -; clone_size: few; cdr3_nt: TGTGCCAGCAGCTTCCACACTGAAGCTTTCTTT; cdr3_aa: CASSFHTEAFF
v_call: TRBV6-6; j_call: TRBJ2-3; d_call: TRBD1; clone_size: -; cdr3_nt: TGTGCCAGCAGCCCGGGACAGTCGATCACAGATACGCAGTATTTT; cdr3_aa: CASSPGQSITDTQYF
v_call: TRBV6-1; j_call: TRBJ2-1; d_call: TRBD1; clone_size: -; cdr3_nt: TGTGCCAGCAGCGGTAACAGGGGGACCTACAATGAGCAGTTCTTC; cdr3_aa: CASSGNRGTYNEQFF
v_call: TRBV6-5; j_call: TRBJ2-2; d_call: -; clone_size: once; cdr3_nt: TGTGCCAGCAGTCCGTACTACAGGAGCACCGGGGAGCTGTTTTTT; cdr3_aa: CASSPYYRSTGELFF
v_call: TRBV6-1; j_call: TRBJ2-7; d_call: -; clone_size: -; cdr3_nt: TGTGCCAGCAGTGAAGGCCGAGACAGATATCACTACGAGCAGTACTTC; cdr3_aa: CASSEGRDRYHYEQYF
v_call: TRBV4-1; j_call: TRBJ1-1; d_call: TRBD1; clone_size: many; cdr3_nt: TGCGCCAGCAGCCAAGATATTGCCGGGACAGGGGGCGGAAACACTGAAGCTTTCTTT; cdr3_aa: CASSQDIAGTGGGNTEAFF
v_call: TRBV16; j_call: TRBJ2-7; d_call: -; clone_size: -; cdr3_nt: TGTGCCAGCAGCCAATCGTGGGACAACGAGCAGTACTTC; cdr3_aa: CASSQSWDNEQYF
v_call: TRBV11-2; j_call: TRBJ2-1; d_call: -; clone_size: few; cdr3_nt: TGTGCCAGCAGCCCACGCCCCACTAGCAATGAGCAGTTCTTC; cdr3_aa: CASSPRPTSNEQFF
v_call: TRBV27; j_call: TRBJ1-5; d_call: -; clone_size: -; cdr3_nt: TGTGCCAGCACTCCAAAGAACCGGGGTAATAGCAATCAGCCCCAGCATTTT; cdr3_aa: CASTPKNRGNSNQPQHF
v_call: TRBV9; j_call: TRBJ2-2; d_call: -; clone_size: -; cdr3_nt: TGTGCCAGCAGCAAACAGCTGAACACCGGGGAGCTGTTTTTT; cdr3_aa: CASSKQLNTGELFF